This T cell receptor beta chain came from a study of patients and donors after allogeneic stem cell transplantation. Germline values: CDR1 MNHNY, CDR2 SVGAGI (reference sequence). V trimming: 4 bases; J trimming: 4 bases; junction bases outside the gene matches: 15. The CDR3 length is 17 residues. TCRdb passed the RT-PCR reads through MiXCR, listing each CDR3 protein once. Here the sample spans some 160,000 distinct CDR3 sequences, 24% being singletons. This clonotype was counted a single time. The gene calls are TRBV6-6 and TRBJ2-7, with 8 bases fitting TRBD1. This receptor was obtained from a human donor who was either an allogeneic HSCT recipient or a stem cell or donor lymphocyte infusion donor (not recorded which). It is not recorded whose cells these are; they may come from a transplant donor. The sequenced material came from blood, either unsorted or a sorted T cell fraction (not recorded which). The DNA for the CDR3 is TGTGCCAGCAGTTCAAACAGGGGGAAGAAATACGATTACGAGCAGTACTTC. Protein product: CASSSNRGKKYDYEQYF.